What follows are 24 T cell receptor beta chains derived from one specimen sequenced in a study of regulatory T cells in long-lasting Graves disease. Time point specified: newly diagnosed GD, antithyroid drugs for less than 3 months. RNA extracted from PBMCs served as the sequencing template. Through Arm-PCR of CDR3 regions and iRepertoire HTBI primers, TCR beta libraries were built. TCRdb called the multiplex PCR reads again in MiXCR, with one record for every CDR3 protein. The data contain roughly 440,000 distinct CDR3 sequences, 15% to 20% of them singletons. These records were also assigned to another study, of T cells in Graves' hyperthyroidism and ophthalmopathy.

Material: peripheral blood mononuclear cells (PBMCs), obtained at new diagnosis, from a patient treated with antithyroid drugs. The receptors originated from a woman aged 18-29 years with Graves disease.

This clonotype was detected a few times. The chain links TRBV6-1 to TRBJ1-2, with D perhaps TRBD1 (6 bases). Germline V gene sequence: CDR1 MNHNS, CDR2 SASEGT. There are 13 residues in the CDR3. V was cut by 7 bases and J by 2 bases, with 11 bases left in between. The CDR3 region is CASTSGENYGYTF. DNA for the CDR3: TGTGCCAGCACCTCAGGGGAGAACTATGGCTACACCTTC.

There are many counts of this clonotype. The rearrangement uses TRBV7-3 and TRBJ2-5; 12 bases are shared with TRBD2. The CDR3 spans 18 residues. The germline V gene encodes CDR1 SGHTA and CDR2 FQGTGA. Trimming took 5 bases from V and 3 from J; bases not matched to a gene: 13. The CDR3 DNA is TGTGCCAGCAGCCCCCTCCTCGGACTAGCGGGACCCAAAGAGACCCAGTACTTC. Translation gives CASSPLLGLAGPKETQYF.

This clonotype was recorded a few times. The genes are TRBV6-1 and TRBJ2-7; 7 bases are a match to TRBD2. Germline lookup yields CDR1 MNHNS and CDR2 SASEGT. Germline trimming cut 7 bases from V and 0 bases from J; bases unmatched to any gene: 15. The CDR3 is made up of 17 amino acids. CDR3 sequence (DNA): TGTGCCAGCAATCTTATAGCGGGCCCGCCTCACTCCTACGAGCAGTACTTC. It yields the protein CASNLIAGPPHSYEQYF.

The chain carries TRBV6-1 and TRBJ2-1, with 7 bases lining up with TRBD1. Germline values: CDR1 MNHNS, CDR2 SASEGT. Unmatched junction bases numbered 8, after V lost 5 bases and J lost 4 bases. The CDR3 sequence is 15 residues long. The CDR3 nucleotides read TGTGCCAGCAGTCACGACGGACAGGCTTACAATGAGCAGTTCTTC. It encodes CASSHDGQAYNEQFF.

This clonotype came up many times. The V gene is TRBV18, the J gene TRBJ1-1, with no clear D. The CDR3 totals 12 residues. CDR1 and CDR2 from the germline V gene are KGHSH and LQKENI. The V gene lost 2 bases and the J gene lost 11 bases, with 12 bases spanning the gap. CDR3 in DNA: TGTGCCAGCTCACCATCTGCGCTCGAGGCTTTCTTT. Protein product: CASSPSALEAFF.

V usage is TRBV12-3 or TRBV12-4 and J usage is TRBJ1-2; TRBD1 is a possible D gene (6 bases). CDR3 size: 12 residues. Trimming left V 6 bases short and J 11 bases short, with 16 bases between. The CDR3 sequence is CASRGALRIYTF. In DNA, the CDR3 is TGTGCCAGCAGGGGGGCGCTCAGAATTTACACCTTC.

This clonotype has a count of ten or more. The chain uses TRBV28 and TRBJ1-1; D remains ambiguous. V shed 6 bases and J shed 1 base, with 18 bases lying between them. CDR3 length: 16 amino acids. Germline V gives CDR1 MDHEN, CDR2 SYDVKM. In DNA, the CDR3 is TGTGCCAGCAGGGGGTATTCCGAGAGTGAGAACACTGAAGCTTTCTTT. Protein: CASRGYSESENTEAFF. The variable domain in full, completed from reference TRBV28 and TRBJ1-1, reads DVKVTQSSRYLVKRTGEKVFLECVQDMDHENMFWYRQDPGLGLRLIYFSYDVKMKEKGDIPEGYSVSREKKERFSLILESASTNQTSMYLCASRGYSESENTEAFFGQGTRLTVV.

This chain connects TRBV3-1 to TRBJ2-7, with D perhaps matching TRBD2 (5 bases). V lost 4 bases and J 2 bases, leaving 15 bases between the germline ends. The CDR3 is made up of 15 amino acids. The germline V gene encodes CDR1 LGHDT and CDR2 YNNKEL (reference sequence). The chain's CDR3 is CASSLRALDPYEQYF. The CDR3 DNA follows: TGTGCCAGCAGCCTGAGGGCTCTAGACCCCTACGAGCAGTACTTC.

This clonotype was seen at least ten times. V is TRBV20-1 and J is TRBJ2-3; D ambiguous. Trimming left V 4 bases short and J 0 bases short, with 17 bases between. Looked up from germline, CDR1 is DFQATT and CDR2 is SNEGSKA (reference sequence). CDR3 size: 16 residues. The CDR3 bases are TGCAGTGCTATCTCTGGCTCGACCTCTAGCACAGATACGCAGTATTTT. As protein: CSAISGSTSSTDTQYF.

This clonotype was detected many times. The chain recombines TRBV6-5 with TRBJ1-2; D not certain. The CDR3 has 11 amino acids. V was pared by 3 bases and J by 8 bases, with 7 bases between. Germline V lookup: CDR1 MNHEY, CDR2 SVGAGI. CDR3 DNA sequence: TGTGCCAGCAGTTATATACAAGGCTACACCTTC. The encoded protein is CASSYIQGYTF.

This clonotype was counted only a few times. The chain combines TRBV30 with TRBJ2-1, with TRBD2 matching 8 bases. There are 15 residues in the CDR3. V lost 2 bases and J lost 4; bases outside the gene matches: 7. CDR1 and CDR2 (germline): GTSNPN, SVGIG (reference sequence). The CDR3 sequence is CAWSRLAGLYNEQFF. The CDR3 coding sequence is TGTGCCTGGAGTCGCCTAGCGGGCCTATACAATGAGCAGTTCTTC.

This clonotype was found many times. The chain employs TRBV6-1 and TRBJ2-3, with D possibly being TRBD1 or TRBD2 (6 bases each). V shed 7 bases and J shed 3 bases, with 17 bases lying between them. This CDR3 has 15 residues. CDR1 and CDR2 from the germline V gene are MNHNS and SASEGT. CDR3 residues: CASTSGRGATDTQYF. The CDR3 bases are TGTGCCAGCACCTCGGGTAGGGGGGCGACAGATACGCAGTATTTT.

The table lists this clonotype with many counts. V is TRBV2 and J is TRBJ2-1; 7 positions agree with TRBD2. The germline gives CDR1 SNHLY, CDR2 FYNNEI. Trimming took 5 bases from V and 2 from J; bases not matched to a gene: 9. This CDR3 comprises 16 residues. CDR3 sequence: CASSPRWAGAYNEQFF. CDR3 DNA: TGTGCCAGCAGTCCCCGCTGGGCGGGAGCCTACAATGAGCAGTTCTTC.

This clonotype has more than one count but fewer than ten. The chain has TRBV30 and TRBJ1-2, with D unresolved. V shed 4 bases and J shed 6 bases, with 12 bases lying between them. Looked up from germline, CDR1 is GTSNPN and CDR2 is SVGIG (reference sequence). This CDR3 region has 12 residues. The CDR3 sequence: CAWKGQNHGYTF. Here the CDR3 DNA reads TGTGCCTGGAAGGGCCAGAACCATGGCTACACCTTC.

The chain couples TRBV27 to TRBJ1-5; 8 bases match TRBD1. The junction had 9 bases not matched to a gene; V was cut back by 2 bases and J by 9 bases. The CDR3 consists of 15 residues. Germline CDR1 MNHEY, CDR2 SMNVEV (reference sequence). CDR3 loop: CASSLTGGKKWPQHF. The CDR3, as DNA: TGTGCCAGCAGTTTAACAGGGGGGAAGAAGTGGCCCCAGCATTTT.

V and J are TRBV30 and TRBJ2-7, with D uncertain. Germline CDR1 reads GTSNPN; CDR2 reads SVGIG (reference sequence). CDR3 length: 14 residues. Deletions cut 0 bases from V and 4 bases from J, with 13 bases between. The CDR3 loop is CAWSVVETEYEQYF. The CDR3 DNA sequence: TGTGCCTGGAGTGTTGTAGAGACCGAATACGAGCAGTACTTC.

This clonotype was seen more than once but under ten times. The CDR3 loop reads CASSFRDSTTYEQYF. The CDR3 nucleotides read TGTGCCAGCAGCTTTAGGGACTCCACCACCTACGAGCAGTACTTC. The rearrangement uses TRBV7-6 and TRBJ2-7; D is perhaps TRBD2 (6 bases). CDR3 length equals 15 residues. The V end lost 3 bases, the J end lost 2 bases, and 14 bases lay between the germline ends. CDR1 and CDR2 from the germline V gene are SGHVS and FNYEAQ.

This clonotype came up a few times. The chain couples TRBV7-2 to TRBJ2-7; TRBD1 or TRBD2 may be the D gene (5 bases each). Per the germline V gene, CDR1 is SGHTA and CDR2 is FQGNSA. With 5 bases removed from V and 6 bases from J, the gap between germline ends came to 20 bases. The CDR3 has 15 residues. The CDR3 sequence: CASSRRDRALGEQYF. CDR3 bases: TGTGCCAGCAGCCGCCGGGACCGGGCTTTGGGCGAGCAGTACTTC.

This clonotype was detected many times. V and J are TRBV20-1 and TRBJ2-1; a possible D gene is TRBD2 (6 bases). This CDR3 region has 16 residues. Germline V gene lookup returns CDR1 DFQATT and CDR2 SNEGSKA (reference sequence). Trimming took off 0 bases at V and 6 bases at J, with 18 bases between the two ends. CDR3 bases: TGCAGTGCTAGAGATCCCCTAGCGTCGATCGGCAATGAGCAGTTCTTC. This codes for CSARDPLASIGNEQFF.

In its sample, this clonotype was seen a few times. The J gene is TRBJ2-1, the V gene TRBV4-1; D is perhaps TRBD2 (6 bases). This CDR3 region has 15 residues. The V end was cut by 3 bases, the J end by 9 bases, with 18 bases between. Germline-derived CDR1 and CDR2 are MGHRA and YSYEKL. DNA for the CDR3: TGCGCCAGCAGCCAGGATCCCGCAACTAGCCGTGAGCAGTTCTTC. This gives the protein CASSQDPATSREQFF.

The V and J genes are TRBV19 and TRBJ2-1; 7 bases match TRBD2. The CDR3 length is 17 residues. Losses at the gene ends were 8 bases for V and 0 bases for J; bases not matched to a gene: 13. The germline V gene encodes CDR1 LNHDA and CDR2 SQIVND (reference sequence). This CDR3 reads CASSSLPAGSSYNEQFF. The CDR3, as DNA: TGTGCCAGTTCTTCCCTCCCAGCGGGAAGCTCCTACAATGAGCAGTTCTTC.

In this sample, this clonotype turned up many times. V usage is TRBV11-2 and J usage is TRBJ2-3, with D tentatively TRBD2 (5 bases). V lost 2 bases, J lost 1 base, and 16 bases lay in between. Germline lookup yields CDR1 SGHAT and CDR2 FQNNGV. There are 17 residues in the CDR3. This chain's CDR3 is CASSLFLTTPGTDTQYF. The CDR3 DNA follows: TGTGCCAGCAGCTTATTTCTGACTACCCCCGGCACAGATACGCAGTATTTT.

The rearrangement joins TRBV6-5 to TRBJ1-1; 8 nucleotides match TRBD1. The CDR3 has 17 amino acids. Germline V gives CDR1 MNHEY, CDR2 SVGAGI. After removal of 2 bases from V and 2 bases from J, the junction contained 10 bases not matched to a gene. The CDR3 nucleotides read TGTGCCAGCAGTTACCCAGGGACAGGAAGATATAACACTGAAGCTTTCTTT. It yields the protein CASSYPGTGRYNTEAFF.

The CDR3 DNA follows: TGTGCCAGCAGATTCAACCCTATTTACACTGAAGCTTTCTTT. Amino acid sequence: CASRFNPIYTEAFF. V and J are TRBV28 and TRBJ1-1, with D unclear. There are 14 residues in the CDR3. CDR1 MDHEN and CDR2 SYDVKM come from the germline V gene. With 6 bases removed from V and 3 bases from J, the gap between germline ends came to 14 bases.